This record covers a single TCR beta chain. The data were taken from a study of CD8 T cells in Susac syndrome. Random-hexamer reverse transcription was applied to roughly 0.5 to 1 ug RNA. Amplification of TCR beta CDR3 spanned 54 Vbeta and 13 Jbeta via immunoSEQ multiplex PCR. In TCRdb, the immunoSEQ multiplex PCR reads were re-called with MiXCR into one record per CDR3 protein. The sample carries 150,000 to 200,000 distinct CDR3 sequences, around 93% recorded once. From blood CD8+ and CD4+ T cells, TCR beta sequences were generated. Both CD4+ and CD8+ T cells were negatively isolated, and TEMRA cells underwent FACS enrichment. In germline, CDR1 is MGHDK, CDR2 SYGVNS. Trimming took 3 bases from V and 9 from J; bases not matched to a gene: 8. This CDR3 spans 15 amino acids.

This TCR derives from a human donor with multiple sclerosis. What was sequenced was CD4+ T cells from PBMCs. V is TRBV25-1 and J is TRBJ1-4; 9 nucleotides match TRBD1. CDR3 residues: CASSDRSGTGQKLFF. The CDR3 bases are TGTGCCAGCAGTGACAGGTCCGGGACAGGGCAAAAACTGTTTTTT.